The 19 T cell receptor beta chains given below trace back to one sample, sequenced in a study of T cells after yellow fever vaccination. TCRdb called the 5' RACE reads again in MiXCR, with one record for every CDR3 protein. The data contain hundreds of thousands of distinct CDR3 sequences, roughly 19% of them singletons. Sequencing used PBMCs, obtained 15 days after the yellow fever booster vaccination. These receptors were collected from a man aged 25 to 40 who received the YFV17D yellow fever vaccine.

This chain links TRBV15 with TRBJ2-7; D is unresolved. Trimming took off 6 bases at V and 1 base at J, with 13 bases between the two ends. CDR1 is LNHNV, CDR2 YYDKDF, per germline (reference sequence). The CDR3 loop spans 14 amino acids. CDR3 in DNA: TGTGCCACCAGTCGGGCGTCGACTTCCTACGAGCAGTACTTC. It translates to CATSRASTSYEQYF.

The chain uses TRBV10-3 and TRBJ2-1; perhaps TRBD2 as D (6 bases). This CDR3 comprises 13 residues. The V end was cut by 6 bases, the J end by 6 bases, with 12 bases between. Germline CDR1 and CDR2: ENHRY and SYGVKD. DNA of the CDR3: TGTGCCATCAGCCTGACTAGTATCAATGAGCAGTTCTTC. Translation gives CAISLTSINEQFF.

This clonotype came up a few times. The CDR3 is CASSLTSGTPYEQYF. The CDR3 DNA is TGCGCCAGCAGCTTAACTAGCGGTACCCCCTACGAGCAGTACTTC. This chain uses TRBV5-1 with TRBJ2-7, with TRBD2 matching over 8 bases. This CDR3 comprises 15 residues. Germline V CDR1 and CDR2: SGHRS, YFSETQ. V lost 2 bases, J lost 2 bases, and 6 bases stayed unmatched.

The chain has TRBV7-7 and TRBJ2-3; D perhaps matches TRBD2 (6 bases). The CDR3 runs 13 residues. The V gene lost 1 base and the J gene lost 4 bases, with 6 bases spanning the gap. The germline V gene has CDR1 SSHAT and CDR2 FNYEAQ (reference sequence). CDR3 protein: CASSLERADTQYF. In nucleotides, the CDR3 is TGTGCCAGCAGCTTAGAGCGGGCAGATACGCAGTATTTT.

The chain has TRBV14 and TRBJ2-5; TRBD2 matches 9 bases. Germline V gene sequence: CDR1 SGHDN, CDR2 FVKESK. With V trimmed by 1 base and J by 4 bases, 13 bases remained unmatched. This CDR3 is built from 18 residues. The CDR3 bases are TGTGCCAGCAGCCAAGTCGTCGGCGGGAGGGCCTCTGGAGAGACCCAGTACTTC. Translating it yields CASSQVVGGRASGETQYF.

V is TRBV29-1 and J is TRBJ2-5; TRBD2 matches 10 bases. Germline values: CDR1 SQVTM, CDR2 ANQGSEA. This CDR3 comprises 15 residues. V gave up 7 bases and J gave up 5 bases; unmatched junction bases: 13. Here the CDR3 DNA reads TGCAGCGGGTCTAAGCTAGCGGGAGTCGGGGAGACCCAGTACTTC. This sequence encodes CSGSKLAGVGETQYF. Variable domain in full (rest from reference TRBV29-1 and TRBJ2-5): SAVISQKPSRDICQRGTSLTIQCQVDSQVTMMFWYRQQPGQSLTLIATANQGSEATYESGFVIDKFPISRPNLTFSTLTVSNMSPEDSSIYLCSGSKLAGVGETQYFGPGTRLLVL.

The J gene is TRBJ2-3, the V gene TRBV6-2 or TRBV6-3; a possible D gene is TRBD2 (6 bases). The CDR3 extends over 16 amino acids. Trimming took 5 bases from V and 0 from J, leaving 15 bases between them. CDR1 MNHEY and CDR2 SVGEGT come from the germline V gene. CDR3 in amino acids: CASSADTGTSTDTQYF. CDR3 DNA sequence: TGTGCCAGCAGTGCGGACACCGGGACTAGCACAGATACGCAGTATTTT.

This chain links TRBV10-3 with TRBJ2-7; 8 bases agree with TRBD1. The germline V gene has CDR1 ENHRY and CDR2 SYGVKD. This CDR3 has 14 amino acids. V lost 6 bases, J lost 0 bases, and 4 bases stayed unmatched. The CDR3 loop is CAIRSDRDSYEQYF. The CDR3 DNA follows: TGTGCCATCAGATCGGACAGGGACTCCTACGAGCAGTACTTC.

The genes are TRBV29-1 and TRBJ1-2; D is perhaps TRBD1 (5 bases). V lost 2 bases, J lost 8 bases, and 27 bases lay in between. Germline lookup yields CDR1 SQVTM and CDR2 ANQGSEA. CDR3 size: 17 residues. Written as DNA, the CDR3 is TGCAGCGTTGAATCGATAGACGCCGGGACTCAGGGCTGGGGCTACACCTTC. It yields the protein CSVESIDAGTQGWGYTF.

This clonotype was seen a few times. The chain has TRBV9 and TRBJ2-1; 9 bases agree with TRBD1. CDR1 and CDR2 (germline): SGDLS, YYNGEE. CDR3 length equals 18 residues. Losses at the gene ends were 0 bases for V and 5 bases for J; bases not matched to a gene: 12. For the CDR3, the DNA is TGTGCCAGCAGCGTAGACCCCAGGACAGGGGTCTTAGACAATGAGCAGTTCTTC. It yields the protein CASSVDPRTGVLDNEQFF.

This chain connects TRBV5-1 to TRBJ2-7, with D possibly being TRBD2 (5 bases). The CDR3 covers 12 residues. V was pared by 3 bases and J by 3 bases, with 7 bases between. Per the germline V gene, CDR1 is SGHRS and CDR2 is YFSETQ. The DNA for the CDR3 is TGCGCCAGCAGCTCGAGGGACTACGAGCAGTACTTC. Amino acids: CASSSRDYEQYF. The full variable domain, its missing parts supplied by reference TRBV5-1 and TRBJ2-7, is KAGVTQTPRYLIKTRGQQVTLSCSPISGHRSVSWYQQTPGQGLQFLFEYFSETQRNKGNFPGRFSGRQFSNSRSEMNVSTLELGDSALYLCASSSRDYEQYFGPGTRLTVT.

This clonotype was seen a handful of times. The V and J genes are TRBV12-3 or TRBV12-4 and TRBJ2-6, with D unresolved. The ends were cut back, 2 bases at V and 0 bases at J, with 5 bases in the middle. CDR3 length: 15 residues. CDR3 coding DNA: TGTGCCAGCAGTTTAAGGACCTCTGGGGCCAACGTCCTGACTTTC. It encodes CASSLRTSGANVLTF.

The V and J genes are TRBV20-1 and TRBJ1-1; D possibly corresponds to TRBD1 (5 bases). The V end was cut by 5 bases, the J end by 8 bases, with 15 bases between. The germline V gene has CDR1 DFQATT and CDR2 SNEGSKA (reference sequence). There are 12 residues in the CDR3. The CDR3 loop is CSAPREGPEAFF. CDR3 nucleotides: TGCAGTGCTCCCCGCGAGGGGCCAGAAGCTTTCTTT.

This clonotype showed up just a few times. The rearrangement joins TRBV6-1 to TRBJ2-3; the D gene is possibly TRBD2 (5 bases). V lost 6 bases to trimming and J lost 0 bases, with 13 bases between them. Per the germline V gene, CDR1 is MNHNS and CDR2 is SASEGT. This CDR3 region has 15 residues. The CDR3 loop reads CASSPKRTSTDTQYF. The CDR3 bases are TGTGCCAGCAGCCCGAAGCGGACTAGCACAGATACGCAGTATTTT.

This clonotype was counted a few times. The chain combines TRBV20-1 with TRBJ2-3; 9 bases match TRBD2. CDR3 length: 16 residues. Trimming removed 0 bases from V and 2 bases from J; junction bases left unmatched: 6. Per the germline V gene, CDR1 is DFQATT and CDR2 is SNEGSKA (reference sequence). The CDR3 DNA reads TGCAGTGCTAGAGATGGTGGCGGGAGGGACACAGATACGCAGTATTTT. This translates into CSARDGGGRDTDTQYF.

The chain joins TRBV29-1 to TRBJ1-1; the D gene is possibly TRBD1 (5 bases). The germline V gene has CDR1 SQVTM and CDR2 ANQGSEA. The CDR3 consists of 10 residues. V lost 7 bases, J lost 8 bases, and 11 bases lay in between. CDR3 sequence reads: CSGGTDEAFF. DNA of the CDR3: TGCAGCGGAGGGACGGACGAAGCTTTCTTT.

This clonotype was counted a few times. This chain joins TRBV3-1 and TRBJ2-5; D is unresolved. The CDR3 is 14 amino acids. Trimming shortened V by 1 base and J by 1 base, and 7 bases separated the two germline ends. CDR1 and CDR2 from the germline V gene are LGHDT and YNNKEL (reference sequence). CDR3 sequence: CASSQVLVQETQYF. Written as DNA, the CDR3 is TGTGCCAGCAGCCAAGTTTTGGTCCAAGAGACCCAGTACTTC.

This chain connects TRBV2 to TRBJ2-7; TRBD2 matches at 8 bases. The junction had 11 bases not matched to a gene; V was cut back by 8 bases and J by 5 bases. The CDR3 is 14 residues long. The germline CDR1 and CDR2 sequences are SNHLY and FYNNEI. The CDR3 nucleotides read TGTGCCAGCGTGGGTCGGGAGGGCCCAGACGAGCAGTACTTC. Encoded protein: CASVGREGPDEQYF.

The rearrangement links TRBV5-1 to TRBJ2-3, with a possible D match to TRBD2 (5 bases). V gave up 1 base and J gave up 4 bases, with 16 bases separating them. The germline CDR1 and CDR2 sequences are SGHRS and YFSETQ. CDR3 length equals 16 residues. The CDR3 spells CASSLQPAEEADTQYF. DNA of the CDR3: TGCGCCAGCAGCTTGCAGCCAGCGGAAGAGGCAGATACGCAGTATTTT.